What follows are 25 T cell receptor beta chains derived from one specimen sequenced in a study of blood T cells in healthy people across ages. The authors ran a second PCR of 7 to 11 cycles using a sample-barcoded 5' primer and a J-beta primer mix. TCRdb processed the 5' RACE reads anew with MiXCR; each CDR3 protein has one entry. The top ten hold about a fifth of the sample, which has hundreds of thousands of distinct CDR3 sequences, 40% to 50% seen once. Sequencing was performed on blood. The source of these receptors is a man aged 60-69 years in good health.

This CDR3 is CASSIGYSYGQYF. DNA of the CDR3: TGCGCCAGCAGCATAGGTTACTCCTACGGGCAGTACTTC. This chain uses TRBV5-1 with TRBJ2-5, with no clear D. Trimming removed 4 bases from V and 11 bases from J, with 18 bases in between. The CDR3 has 13 amino acids. Germline CDR1 and CDR2: SGHRS and YFSETQ.

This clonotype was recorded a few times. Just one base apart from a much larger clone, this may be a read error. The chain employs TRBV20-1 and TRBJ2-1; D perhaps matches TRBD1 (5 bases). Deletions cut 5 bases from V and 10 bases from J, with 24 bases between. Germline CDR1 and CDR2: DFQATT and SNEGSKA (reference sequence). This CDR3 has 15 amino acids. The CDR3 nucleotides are TGCAGTGCTGATAGCAGGGCGATTTCTCCCTACGAGCAGTTCTTC. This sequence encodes CSADSRAISPYEQFF.

CDR3 region: CASSLAGGGDNSPLHF. The CDR3, as DNA: TGTGCCAGCAGCTTAGCAGGTGGGGGCGATAATTCACCCCTCCACTTT. The chain carries TRBV7-9 and TRBJ1-6; perhaps TRBD1 as D (6 bases). The V gene's germline CDR1 is SEHNR and CDR2 FQNEAQ (reference sequence). Trimming stripped 0 bases from V and 5 bases from J, with 11 bases between. The CDR3 contains 16 residues.

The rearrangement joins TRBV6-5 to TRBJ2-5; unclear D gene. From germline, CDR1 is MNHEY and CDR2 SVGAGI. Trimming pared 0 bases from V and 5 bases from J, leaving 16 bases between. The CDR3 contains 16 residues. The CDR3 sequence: CASSYSMGRVSETQYF. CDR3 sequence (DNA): TGTGCCAGCAGTTACTCGATGGGAAGGGTCTCCGAGACCCAGTACTTC.

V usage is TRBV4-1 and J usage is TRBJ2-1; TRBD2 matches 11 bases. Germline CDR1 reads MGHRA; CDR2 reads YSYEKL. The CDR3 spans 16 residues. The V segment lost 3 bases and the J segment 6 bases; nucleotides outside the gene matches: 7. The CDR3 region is CASSQQRTSGFNEQFF. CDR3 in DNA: TGCGCCAGCAGCCAGCAGAGGACTAGCGGGTTCAATGAGCAGTTCTTC.

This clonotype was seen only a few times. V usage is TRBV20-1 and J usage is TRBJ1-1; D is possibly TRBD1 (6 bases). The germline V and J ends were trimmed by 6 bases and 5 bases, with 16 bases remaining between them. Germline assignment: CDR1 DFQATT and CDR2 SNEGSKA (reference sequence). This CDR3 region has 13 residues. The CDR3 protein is CSAVATGQTEAFF. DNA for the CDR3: TGCAGTGCCGTTGCAACAGGGCAAACTGAAGCTTTCTTT.

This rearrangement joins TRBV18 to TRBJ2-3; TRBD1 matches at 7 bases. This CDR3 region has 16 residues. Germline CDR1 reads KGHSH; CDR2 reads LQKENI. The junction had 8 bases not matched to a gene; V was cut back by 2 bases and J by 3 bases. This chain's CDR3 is CASSPVGGVITDTQYF. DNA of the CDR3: TGTGCCAGCTCACCAGTAGGGGGCGTTATAACAGATACGCAGTATTTT. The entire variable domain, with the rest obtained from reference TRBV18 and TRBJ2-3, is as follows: NAGVMQNPRHLVRRRGQEARLRCSPMKGHSHVYWYRQLPEEGLKFMVYLQKENIIDESGMPKERFSAEFPKEGPSILRIQQVVRGDSAAYFCASSPVGGVITDTQYFGPGTRLTVL.

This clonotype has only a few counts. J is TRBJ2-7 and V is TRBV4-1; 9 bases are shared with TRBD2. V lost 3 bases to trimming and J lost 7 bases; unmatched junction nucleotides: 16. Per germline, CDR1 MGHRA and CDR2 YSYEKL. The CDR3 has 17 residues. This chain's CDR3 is CASSQAIGSGGNNEQYF. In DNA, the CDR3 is TGCGCCAGCAGCCAGGCCATAGGTAGCGGGGGAAACAATGAGCAGTACTTC.

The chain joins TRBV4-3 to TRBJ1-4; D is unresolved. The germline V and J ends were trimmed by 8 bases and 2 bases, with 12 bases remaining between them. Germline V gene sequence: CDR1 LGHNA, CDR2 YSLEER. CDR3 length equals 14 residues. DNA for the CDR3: TGCGCCAGCGCTCGGTGGGGTACTAATGAAAAACTGTTTTTT. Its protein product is CASARWGTNEKLFF.

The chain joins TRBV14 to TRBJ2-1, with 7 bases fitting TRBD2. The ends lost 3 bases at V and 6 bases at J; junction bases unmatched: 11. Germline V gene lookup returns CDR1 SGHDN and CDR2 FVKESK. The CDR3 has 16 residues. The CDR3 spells CASSHTEGLLSNEQFF. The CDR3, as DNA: TGTGCCAGCAGCCACACGGAGGGACTACTTTCCAATGAGCAGTTCTTC. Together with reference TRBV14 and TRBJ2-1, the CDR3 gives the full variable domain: EAGVTQFPSHSVIEKGQTVTLRCDPISGHDNLYWYRRVMGKEIKFLLHFVKESKQDESGMPNNRFLAERTGGTYSTLKVQPAELEDSGVYFCASSHTEGLLSNEQFFGPGTRLTVL.

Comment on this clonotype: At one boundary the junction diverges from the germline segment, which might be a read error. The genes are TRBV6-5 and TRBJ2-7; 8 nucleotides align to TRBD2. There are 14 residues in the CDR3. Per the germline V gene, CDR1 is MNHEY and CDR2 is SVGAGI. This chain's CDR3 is CASGIAGPSCEQYF. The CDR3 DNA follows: TGTGCCAGCGGAATAGCGGGGCCCTCCTGCGAGCAGTACTTC.

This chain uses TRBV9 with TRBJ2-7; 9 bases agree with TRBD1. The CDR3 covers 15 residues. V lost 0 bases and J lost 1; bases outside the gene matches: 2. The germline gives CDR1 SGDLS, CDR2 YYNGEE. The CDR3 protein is CASSVDGTGSYEQYF. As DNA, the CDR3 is TGTGCCAGCAGCGTAGATGGGACAGGGTCCTACGAGCAGTACTTC. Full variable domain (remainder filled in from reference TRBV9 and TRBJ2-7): DSGVTQTPKHLITATGQRVTLRCSPRSGDLSVYWYQQSLDQGLQFLIQYYNGEERAKGNILERFSAQQFPDLHSELNLSSLELGDSALYFCASSVDGTGSYEQYFGPGTRLTVT.

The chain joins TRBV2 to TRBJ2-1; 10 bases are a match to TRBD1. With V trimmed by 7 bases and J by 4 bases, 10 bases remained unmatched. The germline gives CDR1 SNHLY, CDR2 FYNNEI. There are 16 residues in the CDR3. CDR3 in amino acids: CASTATGGNPYNEQFF. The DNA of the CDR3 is TGTGCCAGCACGGCGACAGGGGGCAACCCGTACAATGAGCAGTTCTTC.

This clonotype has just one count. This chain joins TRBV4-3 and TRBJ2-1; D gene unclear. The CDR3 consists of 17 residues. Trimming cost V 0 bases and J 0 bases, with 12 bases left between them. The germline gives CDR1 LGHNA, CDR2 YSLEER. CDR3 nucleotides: TGCGCCAGCAGCCAAGATAGGCGGAAGAGCTCCTACAATGAGCAGTTCTTC. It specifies CASSQDRRKSSYNEQFF.

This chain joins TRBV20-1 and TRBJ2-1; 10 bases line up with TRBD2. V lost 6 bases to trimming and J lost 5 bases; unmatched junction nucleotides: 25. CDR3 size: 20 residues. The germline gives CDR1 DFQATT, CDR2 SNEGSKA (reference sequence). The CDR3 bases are TGCAGTGCCCCTGGTGGGACCGGGGAACGGACTAGCGGCCAGCACAATGAGCAGTTCTTC. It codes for CSAPGGTGERTSGQHNEQFF.

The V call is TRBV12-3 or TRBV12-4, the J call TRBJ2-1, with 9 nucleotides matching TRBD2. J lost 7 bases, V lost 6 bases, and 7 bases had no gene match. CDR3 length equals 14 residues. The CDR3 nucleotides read TGTGCCAGCAGGCGAGCGGGGGGATCAAATGAGCAGTTCTTC. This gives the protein CASRRAGGSNEQFF.

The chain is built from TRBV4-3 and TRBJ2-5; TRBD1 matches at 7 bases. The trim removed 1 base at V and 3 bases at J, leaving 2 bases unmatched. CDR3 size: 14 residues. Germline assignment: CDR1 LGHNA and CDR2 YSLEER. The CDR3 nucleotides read TGCGCCAGCAGCCAAGGGACAGGCGAAGAGACCCAGTACTTC. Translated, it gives CASSQGTGEETQYF.

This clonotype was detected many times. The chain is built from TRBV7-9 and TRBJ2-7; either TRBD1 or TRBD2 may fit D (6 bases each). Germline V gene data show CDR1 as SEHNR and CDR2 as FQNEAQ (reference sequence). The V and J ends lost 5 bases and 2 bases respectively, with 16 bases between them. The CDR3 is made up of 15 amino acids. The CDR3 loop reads CASSELEGTPYEQYF. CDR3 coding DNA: TGTGCCAGCAGCGAACTGGAGGGGACACCCTACGAGCAGTACTTC.

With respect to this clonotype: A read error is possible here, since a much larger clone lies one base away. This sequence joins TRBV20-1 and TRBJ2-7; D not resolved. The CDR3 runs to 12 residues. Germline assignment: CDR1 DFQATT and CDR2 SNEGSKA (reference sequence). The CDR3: CSARQIEETQHF. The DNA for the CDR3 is TGCAGTGCTAGACAGATAGAAGAGACCCAGCACTTC.

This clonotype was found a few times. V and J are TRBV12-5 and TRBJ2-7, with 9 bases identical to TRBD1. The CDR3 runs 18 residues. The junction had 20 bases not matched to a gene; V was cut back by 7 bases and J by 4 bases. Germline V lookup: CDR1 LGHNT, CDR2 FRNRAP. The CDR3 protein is CASAISRDREIGIYEQYF. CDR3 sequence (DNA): TGTGCTAGTGCCATTTCAAGGGACAGGGAGATTGGAATTTACGAGCAGTACTTC.

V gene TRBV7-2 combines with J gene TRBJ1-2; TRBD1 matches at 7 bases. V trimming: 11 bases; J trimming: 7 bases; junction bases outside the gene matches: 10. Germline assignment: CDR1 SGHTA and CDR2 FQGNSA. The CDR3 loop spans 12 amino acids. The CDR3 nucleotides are TGTGCCTGCCACCTCGGACAGGCTGGCTACACCTTC. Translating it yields CACHLGQAGYTF.

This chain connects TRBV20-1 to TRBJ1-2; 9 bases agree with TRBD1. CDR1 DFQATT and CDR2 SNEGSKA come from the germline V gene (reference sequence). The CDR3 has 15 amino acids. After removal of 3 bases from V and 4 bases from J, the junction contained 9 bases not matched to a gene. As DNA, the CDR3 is TGCAGTGCTAGGCGGACAGGGGCACCCCCCTATGGCTACACCTTC. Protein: CSARRTGAPPYGYTF.

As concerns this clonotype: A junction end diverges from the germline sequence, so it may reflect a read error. In nucleotides, the CDR3 is TGTGCCAGCAGCTTGTATGGAGAAGGCTATGGCCACACCTTC. Encoded protein: CASSLYGEGYGHTF. The chain uses TRBV5-1 and TRBJ1-2; D remains ambiguous. The length of the CDR3 is 14 residues. Looked up from germline, CDR1 is SGHRS and CDR2 is YFSETQ.

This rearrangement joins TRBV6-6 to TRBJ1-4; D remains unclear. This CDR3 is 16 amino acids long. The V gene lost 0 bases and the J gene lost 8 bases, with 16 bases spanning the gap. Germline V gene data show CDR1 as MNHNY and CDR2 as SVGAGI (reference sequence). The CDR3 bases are TGTGCCAGCAGTTACTCCCAAGCCTCCTGGCTGGAAAAACTGTTTTTT. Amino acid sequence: CASSYSQASWLEKLFF.

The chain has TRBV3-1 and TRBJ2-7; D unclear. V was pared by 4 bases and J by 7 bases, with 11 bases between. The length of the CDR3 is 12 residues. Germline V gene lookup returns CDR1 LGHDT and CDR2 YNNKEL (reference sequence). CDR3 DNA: TGTGCCAGCAGCCGAAACCTCAATGAGCAGTACTTC. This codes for CASSRNLNEQYF.